Listed below are T cell receptor beta chains from one sample, sequenced in a study of T cell repertoires in cytomegalovirus infection. TCRdb reanalysed the reads using MiXCR and keeps one entry per CDR3 protein. The table includes about 440,000 distinct CDR3 sequences, approximately 31% detected once. Sample: PBMCs. These receptors all come from a human donor in good health (CMV status not recorded). Some clones in this sample may be carry-over from other donors' samples. Each CDR3 is given with its conserved first and last residue. The order of the fields is V gene, J gene, clone size, D gene, CDR3 DNA, CDR3 protein. D genes are given only for firm matches. Only part of the rows carry a size: once, few, many, or a class if the clone is expanded.

TRBV7-9	TRBJ1-1	many	-	TGTGCCAGCAGCTTAGGTTTGAATAGGGAAGCTTTCTTT	CASSLGLNREAFF
TRBV12-3/TRBV12-4	TRBJ1-5	many	-	TGTGCCAGCACCGTTCACGGAAACAATCAGCCCCAGCATTTT	CASTVHGNNQPQHF
TRBV12-3/TRBV12-4	TRBJ1-6	many	TRBD1	TGTGCCAGCAGTCCCACGACAGGGGGCAATAATTCACCCCTCCACTTT	CASSPTTGGNNSPLHF
TRBV6-8	TRBJ2-7	-	TRBD1	TGTGCCCCCGGGACAGTCCCCTTTTCCTACGAGCAGTACTTC	CAPGTVPFSYEQYF
TRBV12-3/TRBV12-4	TRBJ1-5	-	-	TGTGCCAGCAGTTTTATGAGGGGTAAAGATCAGCCCCAGCATTTT	CASSFMRGKDQPQHF
TRBV11-2	TRBJ1-5	many	-	TGTGCCAGCAGTCGTGACAGAGATAGCAATCAGCCCCAGCATTTT	CASSRDRDSNQPQHF
TRBV19	TRBJ1-3	-	-	TGTGCCAGTAGGTCGGACAGTTTGGCTGGAAACACCATATATTTT	CASRSDSLAGNTIYF
TRBV6-1	TRBJ1-4	-	-	TGTGCCAGCATTCGAGCCGGGACCGCGGGTGAAAAACTGTTTTTT	CASIRAGTAGEKLFF
TRBV5-1	TRBJ2-1	-	-	TGCGCCAGCAGCTTGGGACTATCCCCCTACAATGAGCAGTTCTTC	CASSLGLSPYNEQFF
TRBV14	TRBJ2-7	-	-	TGTGCCAGCAGCCAACGGGGGTTTGGCTACGAGCAGTACTTC	CASSQRGFGYEQYF
TRBV24-1	TRBJ2-3	few	TRBD1	TGTGCCACCGCTCCGGGACAGGGGTACCCAGATACGCAGTATTTT	CATAPGQGYPDTQYF
TRBV11-2	TRBJ1-6	-	TRBD1	TGTGCCAGCAGATGGACAGGGCGGTCCTATAATTCACCCCTCCACTTT	CASRWTGRSYNSPLHF
TRBV6-5	TRBJ2-7	few	TRBD2	TGTGCCAGCAGCCAGAGCGGGGCCCCGACCTTCGAGCAGTACTTC	CASSQSGAPTFEQYF
TRBV4-1	TRBJ2-1	once	-	TGCGCCAGCAGCCAAGTCGGTACGGCGCAGGTTCTAAATGAGCAGTTCTTC	CASSQVGTAQVLNEQFF
TRBV5-1	TRBJ1-1	-	-	TGCGCCAGCAGCCCGGAACCCATGAACACTGAAGCTTTCTTT	CASSPEPMNTEAFF
TRBV29-1	TRBJ2-5	-	-	TGCAGCGTCGGCGTTACGTACCAAGAGACCCAGTACTTC	CSVGVTYQETQYF
TRBV7-2	TRBJ2-4	few	-	TGTGCCAGCAGCTTAAGCCAGCCAAGGACAAACATTCAGTACTTC	CASSLSQPRTNIQYF
TRBV20-1	TRBJ1-1	-	-	TGCAGTGCTAGAGACAGGAACACTGAAGCTTTCTTT	CSARDRNTEAFF
TRBV30	TRBJ2-3	-	TRBD2	TGTGCCGGGACTAGCGGGGACCACACAGATACGCAGTATTTT	CAGTSGDHTDTQYF
TRBV27	TRBJ1-5	-	-	TGTGCCAGCAGTTCGTCCAAGGACAGAGTCAATCAGCCCCAGCATTTT	CASSSSKDRVNQPQHF
TRBV5-1	TRBJ2-7	few	-	TGCGCCAGCAGCTTGTTTTCAGCCCAATACGGGAGTACCTACGAGCAGTACTTC	CASSLFSAQYGSTYEQYF
TRBV20-1	TRBJ2-3	few	-	TGCAGGGCTAAAGGGGGGGCTGCAGATACGCAGTATTTT	CRAKGGAADTQYF
TRBV6-2/TRBV6-3	TRBJ2-5	many	-	TGTGCCAGCAGTAGGAGGGGGATCCAAGAGACCCAGTACTTC	CASSRRGIQETQYF
TRBV2	TRBJ2-2	-	TRBD1	TGTGCCAGCAGTGCCCGGGACAGGGGAATAACTGGGGAGCTGTTTTTT	CASSARDRGITGELFF
TRBV20-1	TRBJ1-5	-	TRBD1	TGCAGTGCTAGAGTAACAGGGGGAGTGCAGCCCCAGCATTTT	CSARVTGGVQPQHF
TRBV20-1	TRBJ1-5	-	TRBD1	TGCAGTGCTAGGGCCGGGACAGGGAATCAGCCCCAGCATTTT	CSARAGTGNQPQHF
TRBV6-5	TRBJ1-1	-	TRBD1	TGTGCCAGCAGTTCTTACCGACGGACAGGCCAAGGGACGGTTGAAGCTTTATTT	CASSSYRRTGQGTVEALF
TRBV7-9	TRBJ2-5	few	TRBD1	TGTGCCAGCAGCCCGGACAGGGGGCGAGCTCGGGCCCAGTACTTC	CASSPDRGRARAQYF
TRBV20-1	TRBJ2-5	-	-	TGCAGTGCTTCCGGGCGCCAAGAGACCCAGTACTTC	CSASGRQETQYF
TRBV6-2/TRBV6-3	TRBJ1-1	few	-	TGTGCCAGCAGTTATTCCGGACGGCGGGGAACTGAAGCTTTCTTT	CASSYSGRRGTEAFF
TRBV7-9	TRBJ1-1	-	-	TGTGCCAGCAGCTCCCAGCAGGACACTGAAGCTTTCTTT	CASSSQQDTEAFF
TRBV28	TRBJ1-6	-	-	TGTGCCAGCAGTTTACGCAGGGTACATTCACCCCTCCACTTT	CASSLRRVHSPLHF
TRBV6-2/TRBV6-3	TRBJ2-3	many	-	TGTGCCAGCAGCGCAACCGGGACCTCGACAGATACGCAGTATTTT	CASSATGTSTDTQYF
TRBV12-3/TRBV12-4	TRBJ2-1	-	-	TGTGCCAGCAGTCAGCGGGACATCGGGAATAGGAATGAGCTGTTTTTC	CASSQRDIGNRNELFF
TRBV12-3/TRBV12-4	TRBJ1-5	few	TRBD1	TGTGCCAGCAGTTGGTTAGGGGGCCAGCCCCAGCATTTT	CASSWLGGQPQHF
TRBV29-1	TRBJ1-1	few	TRBD1	TGCAGCGTCCCACGGACAGGATTGTGGACTGAAGCTTTCTTT	CSVPRTGLWTEAFF
TRBV10-3	TRBJ2-1	-	-	TGTGCCATCAGTGAGGCGGGACTGAGCAATGAGCAGTTCTTC	CAISEAGLSNEQFF
TRBV2	TRBJ1-6	-	-	TGTGCCAGCAGTCGTCCAGGGGATTCACCCCTCCACTTT	CASSRPGDSPLHF
TRBV6-5	TRBJ2-2	many	TRBD2	TGTGCCAGCAGCTTACTAGCGGGGGGGCCTAGCACCGGGGAGCTGTTTTTT	CASSLLAGGPSTGELFF
TRBV28	TRBJ1-1	-	-	TGTGCCAGCAGTTTACCAGGGGCCCCGCCGAACACTGAAGCTTTCTTT	CASSLPGAPPNTEAFF
TRBV6-1	TRBJ1-1	-	-	TGTGCCAACAAAGAGCGGGACAACTCAGGGGCCACTGAAGCTTTCTTT	CANKERDNSGATEAFF